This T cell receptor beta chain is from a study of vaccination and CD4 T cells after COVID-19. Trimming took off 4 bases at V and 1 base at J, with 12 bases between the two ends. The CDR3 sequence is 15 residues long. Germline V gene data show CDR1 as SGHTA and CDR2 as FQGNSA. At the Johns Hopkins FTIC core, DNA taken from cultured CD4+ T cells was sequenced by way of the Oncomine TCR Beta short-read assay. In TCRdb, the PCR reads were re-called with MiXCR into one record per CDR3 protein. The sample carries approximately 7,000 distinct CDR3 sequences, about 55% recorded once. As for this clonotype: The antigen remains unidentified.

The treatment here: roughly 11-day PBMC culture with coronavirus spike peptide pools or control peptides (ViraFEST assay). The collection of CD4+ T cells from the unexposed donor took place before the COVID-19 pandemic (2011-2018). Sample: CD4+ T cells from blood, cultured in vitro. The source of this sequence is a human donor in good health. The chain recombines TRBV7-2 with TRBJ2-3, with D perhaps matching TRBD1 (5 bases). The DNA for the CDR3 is TGTGCCAGCAGCTCGGACATGATAGGCACAGATACGCAGTATTTT. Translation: CASSSDMIGTDTQYF.